The TCR beta chain described here comes from a study of post-analysis software for immune sequencing data. Study-level points and caveats: Among multiple sclerosis patients, normalized Chao1 diversity was significantly below that of controls. There were a few TRBV segments more frequent in patients than controls, and TRBV5-6, TRBV5-1 and TRBV20-1 were among them.

Comment on this clonotype: Its antigen is unidentified.

The J segment lost 10 bases and the V segment lost 0 bases, leaving 4 bases of the junction unmatched. The length of the CDR3 is 13 residues. Germline assignment: CDR1 SEHNR and CDR2 FQNEAQ (reference sequence). Included in the TCR beta cDNA libraries were unique molecular identifiers. Each batch of 1 to 10 million T cells produced 500,000 to 550,000 cDNA molecules. MiXCR, applied by TCRdb to the PCR reads, yields one record per CDR3 protein. The table records over 300,000 distinct CDR3 sequences, roughly 38% of them present only once. The sequence derives from a girl aged 10 to 17 with multiple sclerosis. The sequencing sample was made of blood. V usage is TRBV7-9 and J usage is TRBJ1-1; the match to TRBD1 covers 8 bases. This chain's CDR3 is CASSLAGRGPAFF. The CDR3 DNA is TGTGCCAGCAGCTTAGCAGGCAGGGGGCCAGCTTTCTTT.